This TCR beta chain was captured by sequencing in a study of CD8 T cells in ankylosing spondylitis. General observations from the study: Characteristic of ankylosing spondylitis blood, it appeared, was a TCR beta motif comprising several highly homologous variants. Certain motif variants had earlier appeared in reactive arthritis synovial fluid and blood.

Construction of TCR beta libraries was performed using quantitative 5'-RACE with molecular barcodes. TCRdb re-called the 5' RACE reads with MiXCR, one entry per CDR3 protein. The sample contains around 490,000 distinct CDR3 sequences, less than 6% of which appear only once. This clonotype was counted ten times or more. Antigen specificity is unknown. Germline values: CDR1 LNHNV, CDR2 YYDKDF (reference sequence). The length of the CDR3 is 15 residues. Trimming took off 1 base at V and 0 bases at J, with 7 bases between the two ends. V is TRBV15 and J is TRBJ1-5; D gene unclear. Sequencing input: blood, either unsorted or a sorted T cell fraction (not recorded which). The clonotype comes from a male donor with ankylosing spondylitis. The CDR3 DNA sequence: TGTGCCACCAGCAGAGGTGGGGATAGCAATCAGCCCCAGCATTTT. It codes for CATSRGGDSNQPQHF. Full variable domain (remainder filled in from reference TRBV15 and TRBJ1-5): DAMVIQNPRYQVTQFGKPVTLSCSQTLNHNVMYWYQQKSSQAPKLLFHYYDKDFNNEADTPDNFQSRRPNTSFCFLDIRSPGLGDTAMYLCATSRGGDSNQPQHFGDGTRLSIL.